Included here is one T cell receptor beta chain sequence, with context. The TCR beta CDR3 regions underwent amplification using RNA transcripts as the source. An initial round of RT-PCR targeting the TCR CDR3 relied on the HTBI primer set. From the multiplex PCR reads, TCRdb called clonotypes with MiXCR, one entry per CDR3 protein. The sample gives a few hundred thousand distinct CDR3 sequences, about half of which show up once; roughly 20% is in the top ten. The CDR3 runs 16 residues. Germline loops: CDR1 MNHEY, CDR2 SVGAGI. Trimming took 3 bases from V and 4 from J, leaving 18 bases between them. The data were obtained in a study of T cells in Graves' hyperthyroidism and ophthalmopathy.

Specimen: peripheral blood or thyroid tissue (not recorded which). The TCR sequence derives from an adult woman with Graves' disease, either hyperthyroidism or ophthalmopathy (not recorded which). The rearrangement links TRBV6-5 to TRBJ1-1; D might be TRBD1 (6 bases). The CDR3 DNA is TGTGCCAGCAGTTATCATGGGGGCCCCGGGACCACTGAAGCTTTCTTT. Its protein product is CASSYHGGPGTTEAFF.